A selection of T cell receptor beta chains follows, all from one sample in a study of blood T cell repertoires in COVID-19. The data were produced by immunoSEQ multiplex PCR, yet TCRdb's version contains in-frame clones alone and is incomplete. The table lists 210,000 or so clones, 70% to 90% of them singletons. The sample was PBMCs or T cells enriched from blood (not recorded which). The source is a man younger than 40 who had recovered from COVID-19. Both conserved end residues are part of each CDR3. The order of the fields is J gene, CDR3 length, V gene, CDR3 protein.

TRBJ1-5	13	TRBV12-5	CASGYETNQPQHF
TRBJ2-2	18	TRBV20-1	CSASIEEPNPINTGELFF
TRBJ1-6	15	TRBV6-5	CASSYSLQGNSPLHF
TRBJ1-1	13	TRBV14	CASSPRTGEKAFF
TRBJ1-2	13	TRBV6-5	CASSYGQGDGYTF
TRBJ1-3	16	TRBV2	CASSVIGVSSGNTIYF
TRBJ1-4	15	TRBV4-1	CASSPSRTGYEKLFF
TRBJ2-1	14	TRBV3-1/TRBV3-2	CASSPAAPDGEQFF
TRBJ2-1	14	TRBV19	CASHRDRGFGEQFF
TRBJ1-2	14	TRBV3-1/TRBV3-2	CASSHYRDRGTNTF
TRBJ1-1	15	TRBV10-3	CAIRSAKGGHTEAFF
TRBJ2-1	11	TRBV24-1	CATERYNEQFF
TRBJ1-1	13	TRBV10-3	CAIRPGGRPEAFF
TRBJ2-2	15	TRBV6-5	CASSSSGGAPGELFF
TRBJ1-5	11	TRBV21-1	CASKGVQPQHF
TRBJ1-5	18	TRBV27	CASSLSSHTGYSNQPQHF
TRBJ1-1	13	TRBV3-1/TRBV3-2	CASSQQDRRGAFF
TRBJ2-7	15	TRBV14	CASSQFSVSSYEQYF
TRBJ2-7	16	TRBV10-3	CAISIFNRDSSYEQYF
TRBJ2-4	14	TRBV5-4	CASSGGGAKNIQYF
TRBJ1-1	15	TRBV5-4	CASSYLRGVGTEAFF
TRBJ1-2	14	TRBV21-1	CARLQTGANYGYTF
TRBJ1-2	15	TRBV6-5	CASNDQLGTGTGYTF
TRBJ2-3	15	TRBV24-1	CATSFSGSSTDTQYF
TRBJ1-3	17	TRBV7-6	CASSTRPSDFGGNTIYF
TRBJ1-4	13	TRBV10-1	CASSPRQGGKLFF